The 20 T cell receptor beta chains reported below all come from one sample, sequenced in a study of CD8+ T cells in alopecia areata. Extraction of RNA preceded its reverse transcription into cDNA, which served as the sequencing template. Produced via immunoSEQ multiplex PCR; TCRdb's table is partial and in-frame only. The sample contains some 170,000 clones, just over 65% of which appear only once. The sample here was CD8+ T cells sorted from blood, taken at week 0. These receptors all stem from a human donor with alopecia areata.

This chain uses TRBV10-2 with TRBJ1-5, with unresolved D. Trimming cost V 4 bases and J 0 bases, with 10 bases left between them. The CDR3 has 15 residues. Germline lookup yields CDR1 WSHSY and CDR2 SAAADI. This CDR3 is CASSVSTSSNQPQHF. CDR3 nucleotide sequence: TGCGCCAGCAGTGTTTCTACATCTAGCAATCAGCCCCAGCATTTT.

The chain uses TRBV10-2 and TRBJ2-1; D is undetermined. Germline CDR1 reads WSHSY; CDR2 reads SAAADI. V was pared by 4 bases and J by 4 bases, with 14 bases between. This CDR3 is 15 amino acids long. The CDR3 nucleotides read TGCGCCAGCAGTGTTAACGTCGGGCAGTACAATGAGCAGTTCTTC. Translation gives CASSVNVGQYNEQFF.

The chain employs TRBV6-1 and TRBJ1-5; possible D gene TRBD1, 5 bases. The V end lost 8 bases, the J end lost 6 bases, and 14 bases lay between the germline ends. This CDR3 region has 13 residues. Germline values: CDR1 MNHNS, CDR2 SASEGT. CDR3 sequence: CASYGQGIQPQHF. In DNA form, the CDR3 reads TGTGCCAGCTACGGTCAGGGAATTCAGCCCCAGCATTTT.

The chain uses TRBV5-6 and TRBJ2-1; TRBD1 or TRBD2 may be the D gene (6 bases each). CDR1 is SGHDT and CDR2 is YYEEEE in the germline V gene. V was clipped by 6 bases and J by 6 bases, with 13 bases between them. This CDR3 has 13 amino acids. The CDR3 region is CASTFGGGNEQFF. As DNA, the CDR3 is TGTGCCAGCACCTTCGGGGGCGGCAATGAGCAGTTCTTC.

The gene calls are TRBV27 and TRBJ2-5; D is possibly TRBD2 (5 bases). The CDR3 spans 14 residues. Trimming pared 1 base from V and 7 bases from J, leaving 13 bases between. Germline V CDR1 and CDR2: MNHEY, SMNVEV (reference sequence). The CDR3 DNA sequence: TGTGCCAGCAGTTTATTAGGCCCCGCGGGGACCCAGTACTTC. This translates into CASSLLGPAGTQYF.

V gene TRBV6-1 combines with J gene TRBJ1-5; D perhaps matches TRBD1 (6 bases). Per the germline V gene, CDR1 is MNHNS and CDR2 is SASEGT. The CDR3 runs 16 residues. Trimming left V 3 bases short and J 2 bases short, with 14 bases between. The CDR3 nucleotides read TGTGCCAGCAGTGATTGGGCAGGGGTAGGCAATCAGCCCCAGCATTTT. As protein: CASSDWAGVGNQPQHF.

V is TRBV4-1 and J is TRBJ1-5, with D maybe TRBD1 (5 bases). This CDR3 has 15 amino acids. The ends were cut back, 3 bases at V and 5 bases at J, with 14 bases in the middle. In germline, CDR1 is MGHRA, CDR2 YSYEKL. The CDR3 DNA is TGCGCCAGCAGCCACGACCAGGGTATCGATCAGCCCCAGCATTTT. Residues: CASSHDQGIDQPQHF.

The chain has TRBV27 and TRBJ2-2; tentative D call: TRBD1 (6 bases). CDR1 and CDR2 from the germline V gene are MNHEY and SMNVEV (reference sequence). This CDR3 spans 15 amino acids. Trimming shortened V by 5 bases and J by 3 bases, and 13 bases separated the two germline ends. The CDR3 sequence is CASSPITGYTGELFF. In DNA, the CDR3 is TGTGCCAGCAGTCCAATAACAGGGTACACCGGGGAGCTGTTTTTT.

This clone occurred a few times. CDR3 nucleotides: TGCGCCAGCAGCCAAGATCGAGGTGGCTTGGACATTCAGTACTTC. Its translation: CASSQDRGGLDIQYF. V and J are TRBV4-1 and TRBJ2-4; D call uncertain. V lost 0 bases and J 8 bases, leaving 14 bases between the germline ends. The CDR3 has 15 residues. Germline lookup yields CDR1 MGHRA and CDR2 YSYEKL.

This clone appeared a few times. The J gene is TRBJ2-3, the V gene TRBV29-1, with D perhaps matching TRBD1 (6 bases). The CDR3 contains 13 residues. Between the trimmed V and J ends, which lost 6 bases and 0 bases, there was a span of 10 bases. CDR1 and CDR2 from the germline V gene are SQVTM and ANQGSEA. The CDR3 region is CSVPGHSTDTQYF. Written as DNA, the CDR3 is TGCAGCGTCCCGGGACATAGCACAGATACGCAGTATTTT.

The table lists this clone with a few counts. The chain employs TRBV5-1 and TRBJ2-3; 7 bases align to TRBD1. Looked up from germline, CDR1 is SGHRS and CDR2 is YFSETQ. V lost 4 bases to trimming and J lost 1 base; unmatched junction nucleotides: 12. This CDR3 has 17 amino acids. DNA of the CDR3: TGCGCCAGCAGCACGACAGGGCCGGTGGAACGCACAGATACGCAGTATTTT. Protein: CASSTTGPVERTDTQYF.

The chain carries TRBV30 and TRBJ1-2; TRBD1 matches at 7 bases. The trim removed 5 bases at V and 2 bases at J, leaving 8 bases unmatched. CDR1 and CDR2 from the germline V gene are GTSNPN and SVGIG (reference sequence). The CDR3 loop spans 14 amino acids. CDR3 sequence reads: CAWYPDRENYGYTF. The CDR3 DNA follows: TGTGCCTGGTACCCCGACAGGGAGAACTATGGCTACACCTTC. Full variable domain (rest looked up from reference TRBV30 and TRBJ1-2): SQTIHQWPATLVQPVGSPLSLECTVEGTSNPNLYWYRQAAGRGLQLLFYSVGIGQISSEVPQNLSASRPQDRQFILSSKKLLLSDSGFYLCAWYPDRENYGYTFGSGTRLTVV.

In this sample, this clone turned up a few times. The sample carries other DNA sequences with the same CDR3. The chain combines TRBV9 with TRBJ1-3; D is ambiguous. The CDR3 length is 10 residues. The V and J ends lost 3 bases and 7 bases respectively, with 2 bases between them. The germline gives CDR1 SGDLS, CDR2 YYNGEE. The CDR3 nucleotides read TGTGCCAGCAGCGGGAACACCATATATTTT. Protein sequence: CASSGNTIYF.

In this sample, this clone turned up a few times. The chain carries TRBV29-1 and TRBJ1-2; D not resolved. This CDR3 comprises 12 residues. Germline CDR1 and CDR2: SQVTM and ANQGSEA. Deletions cut 0 bases from V and 5 bases from J, with 7 bases between. This CDR3 reads CSVEDRLYGYTF. The DNA of the CDR3 is TGCAGCGTTGAAGACAGATTATATGGCTACACCTTC. The whole variable domain, remainder taken from reference TRBV29-1 and TRBJ1-2, is SAVISQKPSRDICQRGTSLTIQCQVDSQVTMMFWYRQQPGQSLTLIATANQGSEATYESGFVIDKFPISRPNLTFSTLTVSNMSPEDSSIYLCSVEDRLYGYTFGSGTRLTVV.

The sample holds a few counts of this clone. The V and J genes are TRBV19 and TRBJ1-2, with 9 bases lining up with TRBD1. The junction had 3 bases not matched to a gene; V was cut back by 1 base and J by 3 bases. Germline V CDR1 and CDR2: LNHDA, SQIVND (reference sequence). The CDR3 runs 15 residues. The CDR3 loop is CASSIGTGAYYGYTF. Written as DNA, the CDR3 is TGTGCCAGTAGTATAGGGACAGGGGCCTACTATGGCTACACCTTC.

The gene calls are TRBV5-1 and TRBJ2-3; no clear D. In germline, CDR1 is SGHRS, CDR2 YFSETQ. The CDR3 is 15 residues long. V lost 3 bases and J 1 base, leaving 12 bases between the germline ends. CDR3: CASSSGVRGTDTQYF. Here the CDR3 DNA reads TGCGCCAGCAGCTCTGGCGTGCGCGGCACAGATACGCAGTATTTT. Supplemented by reference TRBV5-1 and TRBJ2-3, the full variable domain reads KAGVTQTPRYLIKTRGQQVTLSCSPISGHRSVSWYQQTPGQGLQFLFEYFSETQRNKGNFPGRFSGRQFSNSRSEMNVSTLELGDSALYLCASSSGVRGTDTQYFGPGTRLTVL.

The CDR3 reads CASTPRNHTEAFF. The DNA of the CDR3 is TGCGCCAGCACACCAAGGAATCACACTGAAGCTTTCTTT. This chain uses TRBV4-1 with TRBJ1-1; D is ambiguous. This CDR3 comprises 13 residues. V was pared by 7 bases and J by 3 bases, with 12 bases between. The V gene's germline CDR1 is MGHRA and CDR2 YSYEKL.

J is TRBJ2-3 and V is TRBV7-3; no definite D call. V was clipped by 1 base and J by 5 bases, with 7 bases between them. This CDR3 comprises 13 residues. Per the germline V gene, CDR1 is SGHTA and CDR2 is FQGTGA. This CDR3 reads CASSLKRIDTQYF. The DNA for the CDR3 is TGTGCCAGCAGCTTAAAGAGGATAGATACGCAGTATTTT.

The CDR3 region has the DNA TGTGCCAGCAGCCCCACGACAGGGAGCAATCAGCCCCAGCATTTT. Protein: CASSPTTGSNQPQHF. The V and J genes are TRBV7-8 and TRBJ1-5, with 7 positions matching TRBD1. The CDR3 has 15 amino acids. Looked up from germline, CDR1 is SGHVS and CDR2 is FQNEAQ. The V segment lost 5 bases and the J segment 1 base; nucleotides outside the gene matches: 5.

V and J are TRBV6-6 and TRBJ2-1, with D possibly matching TRBD2 (6 bases). V was pared by 5 bases and J by 4 bases, with 15 bases between. In germline, CDR1 is MNHNY, CDR2 SVGAGI (reference sequence). There are 15 residues in the CDR3. The chain's CDR3 is CASSDGRGNYNEQFF. The CDR3 DNA sequence: TGTGCCAGCAGTGACGGACGGGGGAATTACAATGAGCAGTTCTTC.